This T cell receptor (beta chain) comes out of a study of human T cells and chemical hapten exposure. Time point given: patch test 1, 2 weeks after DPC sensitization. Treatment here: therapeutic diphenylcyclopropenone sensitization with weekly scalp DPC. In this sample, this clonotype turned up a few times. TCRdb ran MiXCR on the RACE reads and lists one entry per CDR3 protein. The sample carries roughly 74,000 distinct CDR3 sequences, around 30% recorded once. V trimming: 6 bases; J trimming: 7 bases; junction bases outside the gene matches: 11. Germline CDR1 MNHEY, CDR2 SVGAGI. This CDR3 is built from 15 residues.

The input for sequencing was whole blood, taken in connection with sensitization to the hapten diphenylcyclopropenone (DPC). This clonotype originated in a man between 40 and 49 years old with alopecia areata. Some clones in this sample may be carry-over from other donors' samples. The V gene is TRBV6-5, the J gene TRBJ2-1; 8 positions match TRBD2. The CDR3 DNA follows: TGTGCCAGCAGAGGACCCGGGACTAGGAATAATGAGCAGTTCTTC. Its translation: CASRGPGTRNNEQFF.